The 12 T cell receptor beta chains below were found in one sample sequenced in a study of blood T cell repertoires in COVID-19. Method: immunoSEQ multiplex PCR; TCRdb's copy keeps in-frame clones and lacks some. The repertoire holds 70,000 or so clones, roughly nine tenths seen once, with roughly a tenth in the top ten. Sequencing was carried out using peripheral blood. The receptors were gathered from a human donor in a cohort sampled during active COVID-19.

Written as DNA, the CDR3 is TGTGCCAGCAGTTTTGCCCACGGTAGCTCCTACGAGCAGTACTTC. Residues: CASSFAHGSSYEQYF. This chain connects TRBV27 to TRBJ2-7, with D hard to call. Trimming took 3 bases from V and 0 from J, leaving 12 bases between them. This CDR3 comprises 15 residues. Germline V CDR1 and CDR2: MNHEY, SMNVEV (reference sequence).

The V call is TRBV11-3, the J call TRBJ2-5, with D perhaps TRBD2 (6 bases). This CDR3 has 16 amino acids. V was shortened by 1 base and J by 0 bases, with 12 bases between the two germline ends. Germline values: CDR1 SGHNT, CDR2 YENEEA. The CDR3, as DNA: TGTGCCAGCAGCTTAGGCGGGACCCAGTACCAAGAGACCCAGTACTTC. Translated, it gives CASSLGGTQYQETQYF.

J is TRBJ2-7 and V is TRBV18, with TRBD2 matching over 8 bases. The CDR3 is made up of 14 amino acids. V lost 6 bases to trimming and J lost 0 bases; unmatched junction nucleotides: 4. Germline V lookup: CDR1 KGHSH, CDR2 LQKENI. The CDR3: CASSTSGRSYEQYF. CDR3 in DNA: TGTGCCAGCTCTACTAGCGGTCGCTCCTACGAGCAGTACTTC.

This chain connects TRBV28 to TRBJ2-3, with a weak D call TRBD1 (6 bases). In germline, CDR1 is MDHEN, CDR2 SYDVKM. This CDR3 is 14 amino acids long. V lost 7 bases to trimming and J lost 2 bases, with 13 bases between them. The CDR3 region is CASNLGQTTDTQYF. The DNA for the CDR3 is TGTGCCAGCAATCTAGGACAGACCACAGATACGCAGTATTTT.

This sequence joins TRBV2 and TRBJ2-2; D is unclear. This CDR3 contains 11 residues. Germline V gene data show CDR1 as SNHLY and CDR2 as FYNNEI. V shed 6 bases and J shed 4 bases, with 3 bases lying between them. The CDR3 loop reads CASSSTGELFF. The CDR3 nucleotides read TGTGCCAGCAGCAGCACCGGGGAGCTGTTTTTT.

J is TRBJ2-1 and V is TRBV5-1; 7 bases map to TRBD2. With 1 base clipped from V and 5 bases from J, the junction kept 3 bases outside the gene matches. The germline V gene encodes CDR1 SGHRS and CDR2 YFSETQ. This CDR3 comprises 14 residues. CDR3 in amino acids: CASSLSLADNEQFF. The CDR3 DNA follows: TGCGCCAGCAGCTTGTCGCTAGCGGACAATGAGCAGTTCTTC.

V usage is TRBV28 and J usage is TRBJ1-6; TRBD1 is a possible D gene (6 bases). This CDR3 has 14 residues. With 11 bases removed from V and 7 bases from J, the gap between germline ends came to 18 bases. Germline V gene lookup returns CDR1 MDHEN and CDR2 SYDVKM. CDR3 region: CAGSKQGRNSPLHF. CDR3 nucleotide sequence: TGTGCCGGTTCGAAACAGGGACGCAATTCACCCCTCCACTTT.

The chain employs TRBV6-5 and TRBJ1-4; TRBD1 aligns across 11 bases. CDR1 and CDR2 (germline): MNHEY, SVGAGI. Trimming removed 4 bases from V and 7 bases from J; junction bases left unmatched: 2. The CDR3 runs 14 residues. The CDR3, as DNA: TGTGCCAGCAGTTGGGACAGGGGGGGTGAAAAACTGTTTTTT. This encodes CASSWDRGGEKLFF.

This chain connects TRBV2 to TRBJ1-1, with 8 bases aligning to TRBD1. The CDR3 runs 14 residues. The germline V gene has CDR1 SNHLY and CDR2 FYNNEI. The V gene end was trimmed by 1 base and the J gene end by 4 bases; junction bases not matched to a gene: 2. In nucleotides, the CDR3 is TGTGCCAGCAGTGAAGGCCAGGGGGCCACTGAAGCTTTCTTT. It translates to CASSEGQGATEAFF. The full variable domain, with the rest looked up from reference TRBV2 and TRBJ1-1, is EPEVTQTPSHQVTQMGQEVILRCVPISNHLYFYWYRQILGQKVEFLVSFYNNEISEKSEIFDDQFSVERPDGSNFTLKIRSTKLEDSAMYFCASSEGQGATEAFFGQGTRLTVV.

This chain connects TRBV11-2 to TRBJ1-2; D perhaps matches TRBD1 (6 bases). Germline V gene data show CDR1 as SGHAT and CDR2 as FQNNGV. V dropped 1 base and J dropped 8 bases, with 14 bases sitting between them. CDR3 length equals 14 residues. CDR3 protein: CASSLVQGVGGYTF. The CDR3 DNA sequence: TGTGCCAGCAGCTTAGTACAGGGCGTTGGCGGCTACACCTTC.

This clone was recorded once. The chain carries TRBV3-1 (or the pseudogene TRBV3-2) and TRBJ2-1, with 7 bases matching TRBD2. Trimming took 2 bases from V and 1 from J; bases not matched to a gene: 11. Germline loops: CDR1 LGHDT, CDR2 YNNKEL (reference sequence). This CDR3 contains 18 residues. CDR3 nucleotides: TGTGCCAGCAGCCAAAGAGGTGGGGGAGGGCCGTCCTACAATGAGCAGTTCTTC. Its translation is CASSQRGGGGPSYNEQFF.

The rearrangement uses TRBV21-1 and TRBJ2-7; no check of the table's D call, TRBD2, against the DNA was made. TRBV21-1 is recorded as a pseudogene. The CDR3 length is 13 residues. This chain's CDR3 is CASSKGGGNEQYF. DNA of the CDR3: TGTGCCAGCAGCAAAGGCGGAGGGAACGAGCAGTACTTC.